This T cell receptor (beta chain) was found in a study of blood T cells in healthy people across ages. The germline V gene encodes CDR1 DFQATT and CDR2 SNEGSKA (reference sequence). This CDR3 has 12 residues. A J-beta primer mix and a sample-barcoded 5' primer were used in a second PCR of about 7 to 12 cycles. Carrying 12 random nucleotides, a template-switch adaptor labeled each individual cDNA molecule. TCRdb reprocessed the 5' RACE reads via MiXCR and lists one record per CDR3 protein. The data contain some 730,000 distinct CDR3 sequences, about a fifth of them singletons. Regarding the study as a whole: Long-lived donors had more naive CD4+ cells and higher diversity than aged donors. Naive and antigen-experienced cells could not be conclusively compared, given unsorted PBMCs. As age increased, TCR beta diversity per million T cells fell in a roughly linear fashion.

Of note for this clonotype: Its cognate antigen is unknown.

The chain carries TRBV20-1 and TRBJ2-5, with a possible D match to TRBD1 (5 bases). TRBJ2-7 matches the DNA end more closely, so the J call is doubtful. The clonotype originates from a man between 65 and 80 years old in good health. The material sequenced was blood. This chain's CDR3 is CSARTTSYEQYF. CDR3 DNA: TGCAGTGCGAGGACAACTTCCTACGAGCAGTACTTC.